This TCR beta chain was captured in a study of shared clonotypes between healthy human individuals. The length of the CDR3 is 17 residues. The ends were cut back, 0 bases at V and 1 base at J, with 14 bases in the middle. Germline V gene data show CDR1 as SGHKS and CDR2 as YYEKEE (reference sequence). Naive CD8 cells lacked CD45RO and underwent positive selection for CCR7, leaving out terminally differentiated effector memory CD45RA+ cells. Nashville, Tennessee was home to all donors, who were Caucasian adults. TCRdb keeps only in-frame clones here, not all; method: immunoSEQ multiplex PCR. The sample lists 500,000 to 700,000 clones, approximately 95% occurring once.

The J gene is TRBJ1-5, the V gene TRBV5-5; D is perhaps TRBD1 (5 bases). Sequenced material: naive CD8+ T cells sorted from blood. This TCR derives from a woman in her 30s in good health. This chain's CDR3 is CASSLGFRVSSNQPQHF. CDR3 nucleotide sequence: TGTGCCAGCAGCTTGGGGTTCAGGGTGTCGAGCAATCAGCCCCAGCATTTT.